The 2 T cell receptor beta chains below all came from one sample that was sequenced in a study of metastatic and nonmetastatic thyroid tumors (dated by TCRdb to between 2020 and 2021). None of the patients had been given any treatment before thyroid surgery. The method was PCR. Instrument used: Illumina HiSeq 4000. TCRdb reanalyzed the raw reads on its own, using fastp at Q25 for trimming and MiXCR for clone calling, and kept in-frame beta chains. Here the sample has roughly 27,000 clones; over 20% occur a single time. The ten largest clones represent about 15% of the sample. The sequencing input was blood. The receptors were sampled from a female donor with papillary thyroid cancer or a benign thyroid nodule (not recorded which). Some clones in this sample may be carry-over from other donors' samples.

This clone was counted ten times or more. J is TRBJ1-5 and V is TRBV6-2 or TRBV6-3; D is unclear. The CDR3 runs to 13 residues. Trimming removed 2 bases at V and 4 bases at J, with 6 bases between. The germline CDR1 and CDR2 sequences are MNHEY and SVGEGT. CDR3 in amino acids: CASSYGRNQPQHF. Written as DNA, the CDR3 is TGTGCCAGCAGTTACGGAAGGAATCAGCCCCAGCATTTT.

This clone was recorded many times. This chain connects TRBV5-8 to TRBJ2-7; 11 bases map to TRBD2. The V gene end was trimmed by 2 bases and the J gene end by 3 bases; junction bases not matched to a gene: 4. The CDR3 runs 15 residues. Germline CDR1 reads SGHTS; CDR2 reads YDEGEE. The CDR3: CASSFGLAGSYEQYF. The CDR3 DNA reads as TGTGCCAGCAGCTTCGGACTAGCGGGTAGCTACGAGCAGTACTTC.